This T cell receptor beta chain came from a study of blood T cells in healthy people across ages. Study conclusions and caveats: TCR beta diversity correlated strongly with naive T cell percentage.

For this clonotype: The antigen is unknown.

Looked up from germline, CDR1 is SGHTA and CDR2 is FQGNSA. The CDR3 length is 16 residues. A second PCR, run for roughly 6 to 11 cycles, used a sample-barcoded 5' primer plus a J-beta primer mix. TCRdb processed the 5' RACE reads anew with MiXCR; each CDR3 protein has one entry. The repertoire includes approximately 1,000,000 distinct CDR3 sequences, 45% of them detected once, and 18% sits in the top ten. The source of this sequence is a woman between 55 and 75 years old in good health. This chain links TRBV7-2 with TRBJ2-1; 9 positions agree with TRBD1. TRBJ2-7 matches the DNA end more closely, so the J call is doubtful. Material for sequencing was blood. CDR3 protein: CASSSQGTGLGNEQYF. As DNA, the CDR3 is TGTGCCAGCAGCTCCCAGGGGACAGGGTTGGGGAATGAGCAGTACTTC.